This TCR beta chain is from a study of shared clonotypes between healthy human individuals. Study-level results: The generation probabilities recorded for non-shared clonotypes fell below those of clonotypes shared by all four donors. Among several donors, roughly 5% of naive CD4 clonotypes were found in common. Larger estimated richness was generally seen in naive subsets than in memory subsets.

Terminally differentiated effector memory CD45RA+ cells were excluded by CCR7 positive selection of CD45RO-negative cells. A word on this clone: Its antigen is as yet unknown.

The V end was cut by 2 bases, the J end by 7 bases, with 5 bases between. The V gene's germline CDR1 is SGHAT and CDR2 FQNNGV. CDR3 length equals 12 residues. Deep was the level used in running the assay. Using immunoSEQ multiplex PCR, the repertoire was profiled, and TCRdb retains in-frame clones only, with some absent. The sample has about 2.1 million clones, about 92% seen once. This chain uses TRBV11-2 with TRBJ2-2; no clear D gene. This TCR derives from a man between 18 and 29 years old in good health. Some clones in this sample may be carry-over from other donors' samples. The sequencing sample was made of naive CD8+ T cells from PBMCs. CDR3 coding DNA: TGTGCCAGCAGCTTACGCGGCGGGGAGCTGTTTTTT. This gives the protein CASSLRGGELFF.